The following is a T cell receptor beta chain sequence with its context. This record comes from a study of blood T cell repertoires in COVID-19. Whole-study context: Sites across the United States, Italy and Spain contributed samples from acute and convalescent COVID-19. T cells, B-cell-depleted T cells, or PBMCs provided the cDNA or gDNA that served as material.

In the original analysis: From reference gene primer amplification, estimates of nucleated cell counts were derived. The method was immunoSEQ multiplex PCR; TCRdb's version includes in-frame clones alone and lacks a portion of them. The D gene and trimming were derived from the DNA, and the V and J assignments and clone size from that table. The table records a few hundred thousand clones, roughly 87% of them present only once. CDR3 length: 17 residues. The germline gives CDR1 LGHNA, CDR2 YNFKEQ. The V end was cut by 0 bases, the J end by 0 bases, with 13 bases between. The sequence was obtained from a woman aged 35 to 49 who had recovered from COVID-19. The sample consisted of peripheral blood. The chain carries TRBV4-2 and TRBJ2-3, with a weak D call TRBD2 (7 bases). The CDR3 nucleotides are TGTGCCAGCAGCCAAGAATGGGGGGGCATAAGCACAGATACGCAGTATTTT. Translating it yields CASSQEWGGISTDTQYF.